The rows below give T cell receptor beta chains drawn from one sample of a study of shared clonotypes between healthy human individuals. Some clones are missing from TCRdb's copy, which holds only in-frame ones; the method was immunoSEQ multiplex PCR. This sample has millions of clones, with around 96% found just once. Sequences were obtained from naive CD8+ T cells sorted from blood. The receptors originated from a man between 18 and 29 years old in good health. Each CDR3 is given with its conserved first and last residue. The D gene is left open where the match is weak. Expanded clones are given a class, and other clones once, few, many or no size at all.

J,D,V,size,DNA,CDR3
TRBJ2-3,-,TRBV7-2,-,TGTGCCAGCAGCCCCGGGATGTCGGCAGATACGCAGTATTTT,CASSPGMSADTQYF
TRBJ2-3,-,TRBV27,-,TGTGCCAGCAGCTTTTTGGCAGATACGCAGTATTTT,CASSFLADTQYF
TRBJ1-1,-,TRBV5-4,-,TGTGCCAGCAGCCGGGGGGCGACTGAAGCTTTCTTT,CASSRGATEAFF
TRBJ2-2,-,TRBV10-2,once,TGCGCCAGCCTAGACACCGGGGAGCTGTTTTTT,CASLDTGELFF
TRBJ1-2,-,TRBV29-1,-,TGCAGCGTTGAAGTAGACAGTCCTAACTATGGCTACACCTTC,CSVEVDSPNYGYTF
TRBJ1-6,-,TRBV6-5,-,TGTGCCAGCAGCTACGGGGGTTCACCCCTCCACTTT,CASSYGGSPLHF
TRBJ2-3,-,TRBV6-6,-,TGTGCCAGCAGACGACAAAGTGATTCAGATACGCAGTATTTT,CASRRQSDSDTQYF
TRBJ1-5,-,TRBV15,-,TGTGCCACCAGCAGAATCGGCAGGGGCTATCAGCCCCAGCATTTT,CATSRIGRGYQPQHF
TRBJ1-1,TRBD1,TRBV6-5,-,TGTGCCAGCAGTTACACTCGCCAGGGGGGGAACACTGAAGCTTTCTTT,CASSYTRQGGNTEAFF
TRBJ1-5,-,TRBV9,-,TGTGCCAGCAGCGTAGGGGTGTCGGGGGTTAATCAGCCCCAGCATTTT,CASSVGVSGVNQPQHF